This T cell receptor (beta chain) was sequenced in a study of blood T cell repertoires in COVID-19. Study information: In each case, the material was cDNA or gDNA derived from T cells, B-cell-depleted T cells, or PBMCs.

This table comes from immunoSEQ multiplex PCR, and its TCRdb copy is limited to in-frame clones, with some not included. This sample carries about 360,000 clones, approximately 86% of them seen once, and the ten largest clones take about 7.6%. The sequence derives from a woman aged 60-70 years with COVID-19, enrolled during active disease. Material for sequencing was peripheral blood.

CDR3 amino acids: CASSLKIAASTDTQYF. In nucleotides, the CDR3 is TGTGCCAGCAGCTTGAAAATAGCGGCTAGCACAGATACGCAGTATTTT. The chain recombines TRBV5-6 with TRBJ2-3, with D perhaps matching TRBD2 (6 bases). The germline V and J ends were trimmed by 1 base and 0 bases, with 12 bases remaining between them. There are 16 residues in the CDR3. In germline, CDR1 is SGHDT, CDR2 YYEEEE.